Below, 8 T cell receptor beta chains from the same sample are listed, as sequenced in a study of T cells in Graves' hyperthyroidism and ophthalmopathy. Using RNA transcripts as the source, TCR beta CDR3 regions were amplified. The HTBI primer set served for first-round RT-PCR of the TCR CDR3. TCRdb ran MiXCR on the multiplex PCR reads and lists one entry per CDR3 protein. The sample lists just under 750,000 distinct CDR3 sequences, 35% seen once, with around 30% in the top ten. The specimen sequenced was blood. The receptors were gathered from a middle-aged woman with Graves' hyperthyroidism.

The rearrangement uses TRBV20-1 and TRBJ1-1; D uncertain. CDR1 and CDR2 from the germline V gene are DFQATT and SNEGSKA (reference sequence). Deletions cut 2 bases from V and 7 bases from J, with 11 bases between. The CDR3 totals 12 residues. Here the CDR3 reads CSARPIQFEAFF. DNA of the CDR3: TGCAGTGCTAGACCCATACAGTTTGAAGCTTTCTTT.

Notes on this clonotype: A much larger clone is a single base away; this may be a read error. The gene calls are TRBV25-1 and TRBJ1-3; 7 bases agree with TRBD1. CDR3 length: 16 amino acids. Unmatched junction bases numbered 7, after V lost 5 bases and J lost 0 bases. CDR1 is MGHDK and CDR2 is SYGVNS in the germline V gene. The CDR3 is CASSTGQHLSGNTIYF. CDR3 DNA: TGTGCCAGCAGTACGGGACAGCATCTCTCTGGAAACACCATATATTTT.

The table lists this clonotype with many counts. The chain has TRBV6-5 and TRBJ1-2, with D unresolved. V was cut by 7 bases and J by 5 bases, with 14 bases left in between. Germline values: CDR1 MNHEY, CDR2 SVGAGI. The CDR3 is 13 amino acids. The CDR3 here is CASTRSVEYGYTF. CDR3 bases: TGTGCCAGCACCAGGTCGGTGGAGTATGGCTACACCTTC.

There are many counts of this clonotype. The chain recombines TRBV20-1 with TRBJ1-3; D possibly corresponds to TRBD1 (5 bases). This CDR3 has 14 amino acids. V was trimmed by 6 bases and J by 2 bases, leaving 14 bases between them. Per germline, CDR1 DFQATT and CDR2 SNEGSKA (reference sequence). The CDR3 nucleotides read TGCAGTGCCTACGACGAAGGGGCTGGAAACACCATATATTTT. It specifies CSAYDEGAGNTIYF.

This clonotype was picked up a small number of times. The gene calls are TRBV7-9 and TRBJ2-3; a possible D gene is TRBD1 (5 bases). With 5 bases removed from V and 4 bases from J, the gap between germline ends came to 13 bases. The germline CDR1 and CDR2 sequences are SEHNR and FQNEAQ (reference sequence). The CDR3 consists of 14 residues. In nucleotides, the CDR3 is TGTGCCAGCAGCCCAGGACATCCCCCAGATACGCAGTATTTT. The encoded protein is CASSPGHPPDTQYF.

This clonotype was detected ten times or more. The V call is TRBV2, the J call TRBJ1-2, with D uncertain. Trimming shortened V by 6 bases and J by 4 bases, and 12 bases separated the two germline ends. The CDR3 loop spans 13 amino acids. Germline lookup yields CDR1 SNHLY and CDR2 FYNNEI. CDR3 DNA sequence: TGTGCCAGCAGCCCAGAATGGGGCTATGGCTACACCTTC. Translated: CASSPEWGYGYTF.

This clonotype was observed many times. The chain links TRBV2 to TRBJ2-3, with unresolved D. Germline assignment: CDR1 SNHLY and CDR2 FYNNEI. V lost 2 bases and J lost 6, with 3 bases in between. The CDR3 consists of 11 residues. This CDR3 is CASSELDTQYF. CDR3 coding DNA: TGTGCCAGCAGTGAATTGGATACGCAGTATTTT.

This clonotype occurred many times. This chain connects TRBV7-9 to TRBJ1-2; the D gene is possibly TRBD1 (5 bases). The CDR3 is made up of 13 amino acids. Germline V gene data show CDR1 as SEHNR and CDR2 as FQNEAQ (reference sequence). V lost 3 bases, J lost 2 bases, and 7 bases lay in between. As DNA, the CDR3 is TGTGCCAGCAGCTTGCCAGGGAACTATGGCTACACCTTC. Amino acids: CASSLPGNYGYTF.